This TCR beta chain was retrieved from a study of cytomegalovirus exposure and HLA in healthy donors (dated by TCRdb to the late 2010s). Study-wide context: An earlier analysis of several hundred of the donors reported 250 to 300 Gb of sequence data and more than 90 million unique TCR beta sequences from about 179 million T cells. On average, roughly 240,000 unique TCR beta nucleotide sequences were sequenced per donor among some 420 genotyped donors of the cohort, with roughly 18% of those sequences being non-productive. The study combined high-throughput TCR immunosequencing, statistical association of individual TCRs with disease status, and machine learning to predict cytomegalovirus infection status. Donor age, sex, ethnicity and CMV serostatus were compiled alongside the repertoire data. A later genetic analysis used genome-wide SNP genotypes for about 55% of the 666 donors, treating that subset as a discovery cohort. About 5 DR-DQ haplotypes were handled as single units for association and clustering, since linkage in the cohort was strong. Typing coverage varied by locus: about 629-630 donors for A, B, C, DRB1 and DQB1; more than 500 for DQA1; more than 600 for DPA1; 450 to 480 for DPB1. The later analysis used no new phenotypic data to find candidate immune exposures, relying instead on TCR beta sequences and their occurrence across donors. Of the roughly 400 genotyped donors, about 84% fell in the genetic ancestry cluster associated with self-reported Caucasian donors. Every repertoire in the discovery cohort had been generated on one and the same sequencing platform. In an earlier analysis of 500 to 650 of the donors, high-throughput TCR beta sequencing was used to judge whether each TCR beta V gene segment behaved as functional or pseudogenic. About 310 gigabases of sequencing data and approximately 85 million unique TCR sequences were included in an early release covering over 600 HLA-typed donors. The study aimed to test whether cataloging public T cell receptors could reveal signatures of past pathogen exposure. In a later analysis, previously published TCR beta repertoires from 670 or so donors were re-analyzed and high-resolution HLA genotyping was added so that TCR occurrence patterns could be studied. Class I and class II HLA loci were covered by the typing at four-digit resolution. Besides the first cohort of more than 650 subjects, a separate validation cohort made up of 120 or so different subjects was used. Using immunosequencing, the study profiled T cell repertoires from about 610 subjects and related those repertoires to cytomegalovirus serostatus.

Trimming costs V 7 bases and J 0 bases, and their ends lie 15 bases apart. CDR1 and CDR2, looked up from the germline V gene, are MNHNS and SASEGT. The CDR3 has 15 amino acids, counting the end cysteine and phenylalanine. Only the CDR3 portion is preserved as DNA: 45 bases, with reading frame beginning at the first base. This clone was found once. Its recognized antigen is unknown. The input lacks base qualities; no much larger clone sits a single base away. The library was made by the immunoSEQ multiplex PCR assay. For the multiplex PCR, a mixture combining 60 forward primers for TCR Vbeta segments and 13 reverse primers for TCR Jbeta segments was used. The CDR3 region of rearranged TCR beta genes was amplified from genomic DNA with a multiplex PCR assay. Amplified TCR beta libraries were sequenced as 87-base-pair reads on the Illumina HiSeq System. The authors' analysis ran thus. Across the 500 to 850 repertoires, a later analysis counted about 81 million unique TCR beta chains, some 11 million of which were shared by at least two donors. To remove PCR and sequencing errors, raw reads were error-corrected and collapsed into unique sequences using a nearest-neighbor algorithm that merged closely related sequences. To assign V, D and J gene segments, CDR3 sequences were aligned to IMGT reference sequences. For a sequence to be retained, at least a six-nucleotide match to both a V gene segment and a J gene segment was required. A rearrangement counted as productive if the CDR3 had no stop codons and remained in frame with V and J, and every other rearrangement counted as non-productive. CDR3 was defined according to IMGT convention as the region running from the second conserved V-encoded cysteine to the conserved J-encoded phenylalanine. In an earlier analysis of around 600 of the donors, sequences lacking an unambiguous match to a single V gene segment were excluded. In an earlier analysis of 587 of the donors, V segments were called functional above 56.7% productive rearrangements and were called segregating when the between-donor standard deviation exceeded 5%. A statistical classification framework was developed to diagnose cytomegalovirus status using the catalog of TCR beta chain sequences. In a later analysis, TCR nucleotide sequences were compared against IMGT/GENE-DB human TR gene sequences so that V and J genes could be assigned. Using the TCRdist pipeline, a later analysis assigned CDR3 sequences along with most-parsimonious VDJ recombination scenarios. A later analysis defined each TCR beta chain by its CDR3 amino acid sequence plus V-gene family, and excluded reads lacking a unique V-gene family. A later analysis removed 450 to 600 highly shared, low-generation-probability nucleotide sequences to deal with suspected cross-contamination and a sequencing artifact. In a later analysis, a clonal expansion index for each public chain was calculated from normalized within-repertoire ranks of inferred template counts. In a later analysis, generation probabilities were computed with a VDJ recombination model fitted to out-of-frame rearrangements, and the resulting probabilities were checked against IGoR. A later analysis scored TCR-TCR, TCR-HLA and TCR-CMV co-occurrence with hypergeometric tests, applying a repertoire-size bias correction to TCR pairs. A later analysis estimated false discovery rates by permuting HLA or CMV assignments 20 times. A later analysis grouped co-occurring TCRs with DBSCAN, adding TCRdist sequence similarity when clustering within HLA-allele-positive subsets. For co-occurrence clustering, repertoires with fewer than 30,000 or more than 120,000 public chains were excluded, along with 5 or 6 repertoires with anomalous nucleotide sharing. TCRdb mirrors the immuneACCESS table, restricted to in-frame sequences. Some clones are absent from its copies; in checked studies, under half trace to an unresolved V gene, and the reason for the others is unknown. V, J and clone size derive from that table, while D and trimming were established from the DNA sequence. The sample table contains 100,000 to 150,000 clones; only one count was recorded for around 80% of them. Of the sample, 2.5% to 3.5% falls within the top ten clones.

The cohort was made up of 666 healthy bone marrow donors. At the time of sampling, all cohort members were nominally healthy, though unrecorded immune exposures were likely present. The donor tested CMV seropositive, placing the donor among the approximately 290 seropositive members of the cohort. Every donor gave a peripheral blood sample, and the peripheral blood mononuclear cells from that sample were used for TCR beta sequencing. Genomic DNA was extracted from the blood cell samples with the Qiagen DNeasy Blood Extraction Kit. The research as a whole found: Immune exposure information for the cohort was limited to CMV serostatus. Cytomegalovirus status was reported to be diagnosed by the classifier with high specificity and sensitivity in both the original and validation cohorts. An association between a missense DCLRE1C variant and V-gene and J-gene trimming of TCR beta chains was found in a later genetic analysis and replicated in an independent cohort. The 87-base-pair reads could not distinguish some IMGT-functional V segments, including TRBV6-2 and TRBV6-3, so those segments were excluded. Linkage disequilibrium might explain the correlated functional status among segregating V segments, but an unknown experimental factor could not be excluded. A later analysis reported that several top co-occurrence clusters appeared linked to parvovirus B19, influenza, CMV and Epstein-Barr virus. A few of the identified cytomegalovirus-associated TCR beta chains were confirmed in vitro to be specific for cytomegalovirus antigens. Because some donors lacked HLA typing at each locus, the association tests relied only on the typed subset. In a later analysis, HLA-associated TCR beta chains showed more clonal expansion and lower generation probabilities than non-associated chains that were equally common. In a later genetic analysis, fewer N-insertions in productive TCRs were reported among donors in an Asian-associated ancestry cluster than the approximately 710-donor mean. When HLA alleles, especially DR and DQ, strongly co-occurred, attributing TCR associations to individual alleles was difficult. A later analysis found that TCR association rates varied across HLA loci, with DRB1 alleles showing the most associated TCRs and HLA-C alleles the fewest. The study listed 164 TCR beta chains as associated with cytomegalovirus. Sequencing depth was assumed to be roughly uniform across donors in the presence/absence analyses, though that assumption may not hold. In an earlier analysis of some 550 of the donors, most TCR beta V segments were observed in productive rearrangements about 87% or about 30% of the time, broadly matching IMGT annotations. Most TCR sequences were seen in very few donors, while some public TCRs were found in many individuals. In this cohort, only TCR beta chains were sequenced, and detectable features were limited by the absence of alpha or paired-chain data. Because counts were too low, some 17 rarely observed V segments, including chromosome 9 orphons, were left out of the earlier analysis of approximately 580 of the donors. A further reported finding was that TCR beta sequences accurately predicted the HLA-A and HLA-B alleles for most subjects in the first cohort. It was suggested by the authors that the approach could potentially be generalized to other disease states and immunological phenotypes. A later analysis associated roughly 17,000 TCR beta sequences with specific HLA alleles at a false discovery rate of 0.05. A cluster of highly shared sequence variants was judged likely to represent a technical artifact of the sequencing pipeline. According to a later analysis, most CMV-associated TCR beta chains appeared to be HLA-restricted, and the HLA associations seemed to be driven largely by CMV exposure.

The chain was built from TRBV6-1 and TRBJ1-1, with no reliable assignment of the D segment. This clonotype was sampled from a young woman in good health and CMV-seropositive. Sequenced: PBMCs. This receptor has the CDR3 CASKVGGPMNTEAFF. The DNA sequence is given as TGTGCCAGCAAGGTTGGAGGGCCGATGAACACTGAAGCTTTCTTT.